This entry lists 10 T cell receptor beta chains sequenced from one sample in a study of T cell responses to AZD1222 COVID-19 vaccine. Profiling relied on immunoSEQ multiplex PCR, and the TCRdb table lists in-frame clones only, not all of them. The table has around 120,000 clones, roughly 89% seen once; the top ten hold around 10%. This specimen consisted of peripheral blood, obtained on day 0 of MenACWY control vaccination. Receptors were obtained from an adult in good health.

The chain couples TRBV11-3 to TRBJ2-1; D uncertain. Deletions cut 5 bases from V and 4 bases from J, with 9 bases between. Germline CDR1 SGHNT, CDR2 YENEEA. There are 13 residues in the CDR3. For the CDR3, the DNA is TGTGCCAGCAGCACGGGTCTTTACAATGAGCAGTTCTTC. Translating gives CASSTGLYNEQFF. Drawing the rest from reference TRBV11-3 and TRBJ2-1, the complete variable domain is EAGVVQSPRYKIIEKKQPVAFWCNPISGHNTLYWYLQNLGQGPELLIRYENEEAVDDSQLPKDRFSAERLKGVDSTLKIQPAELGDSAVYLCASSTGLYNEQFFGPGTRLTVL.

The chain joins TRBV27 to TRBJ1-1; 7 nucleotides agree with TRBD1. V gave up 2 bases and J gave up 7 bases; unmatched junction bases: 7. The CDR3 runs to 14 residues. Germline CDR1 MNHEY, CDR2 SMNVEV (reference sequence). The CDR3 DNA sequence: TGTGCCAGCAGTTTAGTAGGGGGCTGGAGTGAAGCTTTCTTT. Its translation: CASSLVGGWSEAFF.

The CDR3 sequence is CAISVSWGQGPYGYTF. The CDR3 nucleotides read TGTGCCATCAGTGTGTCGTGGGGACAGGGACCCTATGGCTACACCTTC. This chain links TRBV10-3 with TRBJ1-2, with 9 bases aligning to TRBD1. V lost 4 bases to trimming and J lost 4 bases; unmatched junction nucleotides: 10. Germline CDR1 reads ENHRY; CDR2 reads SYGVKD. The CDR3 is made up of 16 amino acids.

This chain uses TRBV24-1 with TRBJ2-2; D might be TRBD2 (5 bases). There are 14 residues in the CDR3. V gave up 5 bases and J gave up 6 bases, with 12 bases separating them. The germline V gene encodes CDR1 KGHDR and CDR2 SFDVKD. CDR3 sequence: CATSAQLVPGELFF. The CDR3 region has the DNA TGTGCCACCAGTGCCCAACTAGTTCCCGGGGAGCTGTTTTTT.

V and J are TRBV5-5 and TRBJ2-2; possibly TRBD2 for D (5 bases). CDR1 is SGHKS and CDR2 is YYEKEE in the germline V gene (reference sequence). The V end lost 4 bases, the J end lost 6 bases, and 19 bases lay between the germline ends. The CDR3 loop spans 16 amino acids. CDR3 loop: CASSEGTVTTAGELFF. CDR3 bases: TGTGCCAGCAGCGAGGGCACGGTCACCACAGCCGGGGAGCTGTTTTTT.

This chain connects TRBV3-1 (or the pseudogene TRBV3-2) to TRBJ2-1; 11 bases are shared with TRBD2. There are 17 residues in the CDR3. Germline loops: CDR1 LGHDT, CDR2 YNNKEL (reference sequence). J lost 9 bases, V lost 4 bases, and 14 bases had no gene match. CDR3 sequence reads: CASSPLETSGISGEQFF. CDR3 coding DNA: TGTGCCAGCAGCCCACTTGAGACTAGCGGGATCAGCGGTGAGCAGTTCTTC.

The chain is built from TRBV12-3 or TRBV12-4 and TRBJ2-7, with D possibly TRBD2 on 5 matching bases. This CDR3 is built from 13 residues. V lost 7 bases and J 3 bases, leaving 13 bases between the germline ends. CDR3 coding DNA: TGTGCCAGCACGCGCCGGGAATTCTACGAGCAGTACTTC. Translation gives CASTRREFYEQYF.

V gene TRBV19 combines with J gene TRBJ1-5; 7 nucleotides match TRBD1. Unmatched junction bases numbered 4, after V lost 3 bases and J lost 5 bases. Germline V CDR1 and CDR2: LNHDA, SQIVND (reference sequence). CDR3 length: 14 amino acids. As DNA, the CDR3 is TGTGCCAGTAGTATTGAGCAGGGGGATCAGCCCCAGCATTTT. This codes for CASSIEQGDQPQHF.

The genes are TRBV30 and TRBJ1-2; no firm D call. CDR1 is GTSNPN and CDR2 is SVGIG in the germline V gene (reference sequence). Trimming shortened V by 1 base and J by 7 bases, and 16 bases separated the two germline ends. This CDR3 has 14 residues. The CDR3 is CAWSGGGSDGGYTF. In DNA, the CDR3 is TGTGCCTGGAGTGGTGGAGGGAGTGACGGTGGCTACACCTTC.

This chain connects TRBV5-1 to TRBJ2-5; 14 nucleotides line up with TRBD2. With V trimmed by 7 bases and J by 4 bases, 6 bases remained unmatched. This CDR3 has 15 residues. Looked up from germline, CDR1 is SGHRS and CDR2 is YFSETQ. CDR3 DNA sequence: TGCGCCAGCTGTCCGGGGACTAGCGGGAGAGAGACCCAGTACTTC. Encoded protein: CASCPGTSGRETQYF. Together with reference TRBV5-1 and TRBJ2-5, the CDR3 gives the full variable domain: KAGVTQTPRYLIKTRGQQVTLSCSPISGHRSVSWYQQTPGQGLQFLFEYFSETQRNKGNFPGRFSGRQFSNSRSEMNVSTLELGDSALYLCASCPGTSGRETQYFGPGTRLLVL.